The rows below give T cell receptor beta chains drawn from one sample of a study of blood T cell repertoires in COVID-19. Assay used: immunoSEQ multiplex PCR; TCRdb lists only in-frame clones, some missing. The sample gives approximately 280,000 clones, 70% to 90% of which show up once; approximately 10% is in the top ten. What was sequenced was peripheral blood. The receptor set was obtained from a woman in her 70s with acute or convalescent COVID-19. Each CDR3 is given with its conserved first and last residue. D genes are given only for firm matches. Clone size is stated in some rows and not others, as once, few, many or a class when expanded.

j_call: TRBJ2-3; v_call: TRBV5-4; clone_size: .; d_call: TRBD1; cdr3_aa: CASSLRRGLSTDTQYF; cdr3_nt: TGTGCCAGCAGCTTGCGAAGGGGGCTAAGCACAGATACGCAGTATTTT
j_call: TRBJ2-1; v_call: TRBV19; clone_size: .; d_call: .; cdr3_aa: CASSITGSSYNEQFF; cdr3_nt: TGTGCCAGTAGTATAACAGGGAGCTCCTACAATGAGCAGTTCTTC
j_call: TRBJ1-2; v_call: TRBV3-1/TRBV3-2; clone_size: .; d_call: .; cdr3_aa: CASSQGSVNYGYTF; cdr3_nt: TGTGCCAGCAGCCAAGGTTCCGTCAACTATGGCTACACCTTC
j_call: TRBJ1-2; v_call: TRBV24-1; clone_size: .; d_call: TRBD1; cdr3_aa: CATSESGGNGYTF; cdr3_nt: TGTGCCACCAGTGAGTCAGGGGGAAATGGCTACACCTTC
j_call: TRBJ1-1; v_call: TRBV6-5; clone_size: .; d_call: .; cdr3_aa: CASSYSPGVEAFF; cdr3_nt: TGTGCCAGCAGTTACTCCCCCGGGGTTGAAGCTTTCTTT
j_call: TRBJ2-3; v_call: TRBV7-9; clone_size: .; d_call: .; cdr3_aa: CASSFARAPDTQYF; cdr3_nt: TGTGCCAGCAGCTTCGCCAGGGCCCCAGATACGCAGTATTTT
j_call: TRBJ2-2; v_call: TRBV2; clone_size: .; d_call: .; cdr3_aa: CASRRDFNTEELFF; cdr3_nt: TGTGCCAGCAGAAGGGACTTCAACACCGAGGAGCTGTTTTTT
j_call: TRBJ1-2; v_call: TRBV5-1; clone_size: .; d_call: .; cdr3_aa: CASSLSPQSSYTF; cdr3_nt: TGCGCCAGCAGCTTGTCACCACAGAGCTCCTACACCTTC
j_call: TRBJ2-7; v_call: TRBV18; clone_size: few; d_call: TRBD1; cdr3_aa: CASSPGTVHEQYF; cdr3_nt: TGTGCCAGCTCGCCCGGGACAGTCCACGAGCAGTACTTC
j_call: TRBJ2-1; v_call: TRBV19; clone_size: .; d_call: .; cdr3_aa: CASSLFTTSSYNEQFF; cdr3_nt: TGTGCCAGTAGCCTATTCACGACTAGCTCCTACAATGAGCAGTTCTTC
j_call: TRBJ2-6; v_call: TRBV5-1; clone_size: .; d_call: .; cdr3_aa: CASSSQGTGANVLTF; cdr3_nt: TGCGCCAGCAGCTCACAGGGTACTGGGGCCAACGTCCTGACTTTC
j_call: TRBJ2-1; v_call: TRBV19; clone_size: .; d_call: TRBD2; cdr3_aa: CASSTPGGSYNEQFF; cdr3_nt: TGTGCCAGTAGTACTCCGGGGGGCTCCTACAATGAGCAGTTCTTC
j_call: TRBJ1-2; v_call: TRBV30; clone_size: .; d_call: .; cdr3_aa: CAWAQSYYGYTF; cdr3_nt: TGTGCCTGGGCCCAGTCCTACTATGGCTACACCTTC
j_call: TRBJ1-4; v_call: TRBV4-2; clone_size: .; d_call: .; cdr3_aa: CASSPRQRKENEKLFF; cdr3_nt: TGTGCCAGCAGCCCCAGACAGAGGAAGGAAAATGAAAAACTGTTTTTT
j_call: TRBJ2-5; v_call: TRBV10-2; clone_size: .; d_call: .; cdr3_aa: CASKREETQYF; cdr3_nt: TGCGCCAGCAAACGGGAAGAGACCCAGTACTTC
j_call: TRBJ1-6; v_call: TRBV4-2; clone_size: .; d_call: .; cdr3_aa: CASRPGGNGSPLHF; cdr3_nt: TGTGCCAGCAGGCCGGGCGGGAATGGTTCACCCCTCCACTTT
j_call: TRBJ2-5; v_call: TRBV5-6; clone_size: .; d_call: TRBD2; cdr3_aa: CASSLGTSGEETQYF; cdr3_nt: TGTGCCAGCAGCCTGGGGACTAGCGGGGAAGAGACCCAGTACTTC
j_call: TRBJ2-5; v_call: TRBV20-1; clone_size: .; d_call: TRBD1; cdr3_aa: CNAGGQGALETQYF; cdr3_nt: TGCAATGCTGGTGGACAGGGAGCATTAGAGACCCAGTACTTC
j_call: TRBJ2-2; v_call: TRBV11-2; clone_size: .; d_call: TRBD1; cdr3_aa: CASSLGGQLNTGELFF; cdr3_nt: TGTGCCAGCAGCTTAGGGGGACAGCTGAACACCGGGGAGCTGTTTTTT
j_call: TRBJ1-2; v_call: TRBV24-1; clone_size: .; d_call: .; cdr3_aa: CAPRLNPRGYTF; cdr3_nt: TGTGCCCCCCGTCTGAACCCTCGGGGCTACACCTTC
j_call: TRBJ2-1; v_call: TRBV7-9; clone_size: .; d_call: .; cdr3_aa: CASSLERGWWFF; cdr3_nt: TGTGCCAGCAGCTTAGAGAGGGGGTGGTGGTTCTTC
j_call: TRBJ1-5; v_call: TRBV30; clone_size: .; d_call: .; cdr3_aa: CAWSGSGDQPQHF; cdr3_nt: TGTGCCTGGAGTGGCTCAGGGGATCAGCCCCAGCATTTT
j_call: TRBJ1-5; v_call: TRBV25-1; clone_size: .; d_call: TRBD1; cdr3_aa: CAQTAGTGFNQPQHF; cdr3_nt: TGTGCTCAGACAGCCGGGACAGGATTCAATCAGCCCCAGCATTTT
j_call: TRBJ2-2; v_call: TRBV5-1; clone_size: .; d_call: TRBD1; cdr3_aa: CASSFLGQEFGELFF; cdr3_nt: TGCGCCAGCAGCTTTCTGGGACAGGAATTCGGGGAGCTGTTTTTT
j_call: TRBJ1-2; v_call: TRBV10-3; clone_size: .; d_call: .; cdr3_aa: CAISIDRRSGYTF; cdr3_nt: TGTGCCATCAGTATTGACAGAAGGTCTGGCTACACCTTC
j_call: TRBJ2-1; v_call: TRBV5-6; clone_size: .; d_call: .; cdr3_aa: CASSLATTHNEQFF; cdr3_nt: TGTGCCAGCAGCTTGGCGACAACCCACAATGAGCAGTTCTTC
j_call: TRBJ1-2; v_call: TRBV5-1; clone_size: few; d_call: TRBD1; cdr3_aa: CASSLDPLTGSYGYTF; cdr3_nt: TGCGCCAGCAGCTTGGACCCTCTGACAGGGAGCTATGGCTACACCTTC
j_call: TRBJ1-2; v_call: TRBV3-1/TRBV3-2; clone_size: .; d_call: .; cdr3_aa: CASSLGEQVRFDGYTF; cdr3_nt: TGTGCCAGCAGCCTAGGGGAACAGGTCAGGTTTGATGGCTACACCTTC
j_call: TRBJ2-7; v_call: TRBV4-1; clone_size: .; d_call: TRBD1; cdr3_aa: CASSPARTGNYEQYF; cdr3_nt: TGCGCCAGCAGCCCCGCCCGGACAGGCAATTACGAGCAGTACTTC
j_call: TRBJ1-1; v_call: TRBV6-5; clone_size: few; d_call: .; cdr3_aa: CASSYNPGTEAFF; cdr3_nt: TGTGCCAGCAGTTACAACCCGGGGACTGAAGCTTTCTTT
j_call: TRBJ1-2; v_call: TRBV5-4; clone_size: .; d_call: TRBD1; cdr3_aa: CASSLAGDRGYGYTF; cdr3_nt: TGTGCCAGCAGCTTGGCGGGGGACAGAGGTTATGGCTACACCTTC
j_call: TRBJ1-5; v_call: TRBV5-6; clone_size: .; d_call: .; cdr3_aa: CASSLGTFDQPQHF; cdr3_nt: TGTGCCAGCAGCTTGGGGACTTTCGATCAGCCCCAGCATTTT
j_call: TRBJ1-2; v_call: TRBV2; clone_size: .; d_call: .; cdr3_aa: CASSDRTANYGYTF; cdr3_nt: TGTGCCAGCAGTGATAGGACAGCTAACTATGGCTACACCTTC
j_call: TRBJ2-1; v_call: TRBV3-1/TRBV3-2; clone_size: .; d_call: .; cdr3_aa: CASSQDVGSKGEQFF; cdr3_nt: TGTGCCAGCAGCCAAGATGTCGGGAGTAAGGGTGAGCAGTTCTTC
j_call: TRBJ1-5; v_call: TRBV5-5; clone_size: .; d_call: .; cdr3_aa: CASSLSGGNNQPQHF; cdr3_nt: TGTGCCAGCAGCTTGTCCGGGGGGAACAATCAGCCCCAGCATTTT
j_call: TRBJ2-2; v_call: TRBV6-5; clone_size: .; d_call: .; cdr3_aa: CASSYPGISGELFF; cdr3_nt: TGTGCCAGCAGTTACCCAGGGATTTCCGGGGAGCTGTTTTTT
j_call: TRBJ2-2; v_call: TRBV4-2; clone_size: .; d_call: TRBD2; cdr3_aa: CASSQVAGAHTGELFF; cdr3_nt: TGTGCCAGCAGCCAAGTAGCGGGGGCTCACACCGGGGAGCTGTTTTTT
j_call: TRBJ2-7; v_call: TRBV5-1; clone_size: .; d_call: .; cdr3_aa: CASSLLGVSNEQYF; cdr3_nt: TGCGCCAGCAGCTTGTTAGGGGTAAGCAACGAGCAGTACTTC
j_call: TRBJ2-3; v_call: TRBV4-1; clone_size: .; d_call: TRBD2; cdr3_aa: CASSRFPGASGDLDTQYF; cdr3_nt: TGCGCCAGCAGCCGCTTCCCCGGGGCTAGCGGGGATTTGGATACGCAGTATTTT
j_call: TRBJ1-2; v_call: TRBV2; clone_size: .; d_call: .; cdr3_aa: CASRLQGLGYTF; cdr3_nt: TGTGCCAGCAGACTTCAGGGATTAGGCTACACCTTC
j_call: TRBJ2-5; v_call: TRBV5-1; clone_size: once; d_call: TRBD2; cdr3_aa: CASSFLAGEGTQYF; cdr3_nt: TGCGCCAGCAGCTTCCTAGCGGGGGAAGGGACCCAGTACTTC
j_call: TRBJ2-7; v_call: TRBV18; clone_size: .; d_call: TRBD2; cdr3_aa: CASSPSRTRTYEQYF; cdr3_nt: TGTGCCAGCTCACCATCGCGGACTAGGACCTACGAGCAGTACTTC
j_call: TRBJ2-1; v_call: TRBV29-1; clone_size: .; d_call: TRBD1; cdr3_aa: CSVGYRGRFEQFF; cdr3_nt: TGCAGCGTTGGGTACAGGGGGCGGTTTGAGCAGTTCTTC
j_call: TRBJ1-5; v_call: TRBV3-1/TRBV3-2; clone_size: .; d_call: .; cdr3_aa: CASSQEQGFLQPQHF; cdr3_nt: TGTGCCAGCAGCCAGGAACAGGGTTTTCTCCAGCCCCAGCATTTT
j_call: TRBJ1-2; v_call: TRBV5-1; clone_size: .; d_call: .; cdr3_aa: CASSRDRLEYGYTF; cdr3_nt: TGCGCCAGCAGCCGCGACAGGCTTGAGTATGGCTACACCTTC
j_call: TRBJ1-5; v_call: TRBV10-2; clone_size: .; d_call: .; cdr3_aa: CASSDTGEEPQHF; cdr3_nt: TGCGCCAGCAGTGATACGGGGGAAGAGCCCCAGCATTTT
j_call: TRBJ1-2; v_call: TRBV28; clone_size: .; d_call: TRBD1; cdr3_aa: CASSLRQGWSGYTF; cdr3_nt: TGTGCCAGCAGCCTACGACAGGGCTGGAGTGGCTACACCTTC
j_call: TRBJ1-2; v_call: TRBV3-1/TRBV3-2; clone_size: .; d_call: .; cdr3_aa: CASSQDGGAFGYTF; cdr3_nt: TGTGCCAGCAGCCAAGATGGGGGGGCTTTTGGCTACACCTTC
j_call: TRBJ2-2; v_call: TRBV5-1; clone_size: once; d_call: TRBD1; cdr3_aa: CASSLEGGATGELFF; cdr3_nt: TGCGCCAGCAGCTTGGAAGGGGGCGCGACCGGGGAGCTGTTTTTT
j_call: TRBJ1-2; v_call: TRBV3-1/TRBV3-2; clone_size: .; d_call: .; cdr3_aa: CASSHQGINYGYTF; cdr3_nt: TGTGCCAGCAGCCACCAGGGAATTAACTATGGCTACACCTTC
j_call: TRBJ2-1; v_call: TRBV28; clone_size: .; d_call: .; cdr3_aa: CASRGTEKPYNEQFF; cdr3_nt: TGTGCCAGCCGCGGGACAGAGAAGCCCTACAATGAGCAGTTCTTC
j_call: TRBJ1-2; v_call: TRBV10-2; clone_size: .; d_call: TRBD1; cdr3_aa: CASSEPPGTGYGYTF; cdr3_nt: TGCGCCAGCAGTGAGCCCCCCGGGACAGGCTATGGCTACACCTTC
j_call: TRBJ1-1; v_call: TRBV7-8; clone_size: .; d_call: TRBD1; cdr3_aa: CASSPDRAEAFF; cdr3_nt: TGTGCCAGCAGCCCCGACAGGGCTGAAGCTTTCTTT
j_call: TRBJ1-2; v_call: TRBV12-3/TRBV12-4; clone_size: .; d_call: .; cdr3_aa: CASSLDRGSYTF; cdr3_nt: TGTGCCAGCAGTTTAGATAGAGGAAGCTACACCTTC
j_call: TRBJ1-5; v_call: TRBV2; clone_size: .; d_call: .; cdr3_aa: CASSAGERPQHF; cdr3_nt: TGTGCCAGCAGCGCCGGGGAGAGGCCCCAGCATTTT
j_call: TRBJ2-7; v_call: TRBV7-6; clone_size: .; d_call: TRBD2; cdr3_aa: CASSGAGYEQYF; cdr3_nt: TGTGCCAGCAGCGGAGCGGGATACGAGCAGTACTTC
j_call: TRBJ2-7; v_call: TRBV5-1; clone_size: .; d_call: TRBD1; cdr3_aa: CASSLRDRSYEQYF; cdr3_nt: TGCGCCAGCAGCCTGCGGGACAGGAGCTACGAGCAGTACTTC
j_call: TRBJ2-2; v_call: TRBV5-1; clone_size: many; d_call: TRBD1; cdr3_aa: CASSSGQGRATGELFF; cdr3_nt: TGCGCCAGCAGCTCCGGACAGGGAAGGGCCACCGGGGAGCTGTTTTTT
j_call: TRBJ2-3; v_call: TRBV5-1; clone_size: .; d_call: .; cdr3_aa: CASQATTGYTDTQYF; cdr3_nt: TGCGCCAGCCAAGCTACTACAGGGTACACAGATACGCAGTATTTT